These 27 T cell receptor beta chains share one sample of origin, sequenced in a study of vaccination and CD4 T cells after COVID-19. Their antigen targets remain unknown. The treatment: roughly 11-day PBMC culture with coronavirus spike peptide pools or control peptides (ViraFEST assay). An Oncomine TCR Beta short-read assay was used to sequence the DNA from cultured CD4+ T cells. TCRdb fed the PCR reads into MiXCR, producing one record per CDR3 protein. Of approximately 20,000 distinct CDR3 sequences in the sample, about two fifths are singletons; the top ten hold around 14%. Sequencing was performed on cultured CD4+ T cells from blood. The receptors were gathered from a human donor with COVID-19.

V and J are TRBV28 and TRBJ1-5, with TRBD1 matching 9 bases. Unmatched junction bases numbered 14, after V lost 5 bases and J lost 0 bases. Germline-derived CDR1 and CDR2 are MDHEN and SYDVKM. The length of the CDR3 is 19 residues. CDR3: CASSPHRGPPSYSNQPQHF. CDR3 nucleotide sequence: TGTGCCAGCAGTCCCCACAGGGGGCCTCCCTCATATAGCAATCAGCCCCAGCATTTT.

This clonotype was picked up a small number of times. The chain uses TRBV6-1 and TRBJ1-6, with D perhaps matching TRBD1 (5 bases). The germline V gene has CDR1 MNHNS and CDR2 SASEGT. This CDR3 is built from 15 residues. V lost 6 bases to trimming and J lost 6 bases, with 15 bases between them. CDR3 region: CASRARQSGNSPLHF. Written as DNA, the CDR3 is TGTGCCAGCAGGGCGAGACAGAGTGGTAATTCACCCCTCCACTTT.

The chain joins TRBV12-3 or TRBV12-4 to TRBJ1-5; D possibly corresponds to TRBD1 (6 bases). The V and J ends lost 5 bases and 6 bases respectively, with 14 bases between them. The CDR3 sequence is 14 residues long. The CDR3 DNA reads TGTGCCAGCAGTACCTCGGGGGCGGGTCAGCCCCAGCATTTT. Amino acids: CASSTSGAGQPQHF.

This sequence joins TRBV5-1 and TRBJ2-3, with TRBD2 matching over 8 bases. The trim removed 10 bases at V and 2 bases at J, leaving 6 bases unmatched. The CDR3 has 13 residues. From germline, CDR1 is SGHRS and CDR2 YFSETQ. This CDR3 is CAGRGGPTDTQYF. DNA of the CDR3: TGCGCCGGACGCGGGGGGCCCACAGATACGCAGTATTTT. Using reference TRBV5-1 and TRBJ2-3 for the parts outside the CDR3, the full variable domain is KAGVTQTPRYLIKTRGQQVTLSCSPISGHRSVSWYQQTPGQGLQFLFEYFSETQRNKGNFPGRFSGRQFSNSRSEMNVSTLELGDSALYLCAGRGGPTDTQYFGPGTRLTVL.

The table lists this clonotype with a few counts. The chain uses TRBV20-1 and TRBJ1-4; D ambiguous. The CDR3 is 12 residues long. The V end was cut by 3 bases, the J end by 7 bases, with 9 bases between. Germline V lookup: CDR1 DFQATT, CDR2 SNEGSKA (reference sequence). The CDR3: CSASPLGEKLFF. The CDR3 DNA is TGCAGTGCTAGCCCATTGGGTGAAAAACTGTTTTTT.

The genes are TRBV24-1 and TRBJ1-5, with D possibly matching TRBD1 (5 bases). Trimming removed 1 base at V and 3 bases at J, with 9 bases between. The germline gives CDR1 KGHDR, CDR2 SFDVKD. There are 15 residues in the CDR3. The DNA for the CDR3 is TGTGCCACCAGTGATTTTGACAGCCTCAATCAGCCCCAGCATTTT. Protein product: CATSDFDSLNQPQHF.

The chain combines TRBV4-2 with TRBJ2-5; D is uncertain. Germline CDR1 LGHNA, CDR2 YNFKEQ. The germline V and J ends were trimmed by 1 base and 1 base, with 4 bases remaining between them. This CDR3 is built from 13 residues. The DNA for the CDR3 is TGTGCCAGCAGCCAAGTTTCCCAAGAGACCCAGTACTTC. This translates into CASSQVSQETQYF.

The table lists this clonotype with a few counts. The V call is TRBV7-2, the J call TRBJ1-1; possible D gene TRBD1, 5 bases. Trimming stripped 1 base from V and 10 bases from J, with 16 bases between. Germline-derived CDR1 and CDR2 are SGHTA and FQGNSA. This CDR3 contains 14 residues. Written as DNA, the CDR3 is TGTGCCAGCAGCTTAGTTGCGATCTCAGGGCTAGCTTTCTTT. Protein product: CASSLVAISGLAFF.

The chain recombines TRBV4-2 with TRBJ1-6, with 10 bases that match TRBD1. CDR1 and CDR2 from the germline V gene are LGHNA and YNFKEQ. With V trimmed by 6 bases and J by 1 base, 6 bases remained unmatched. The CDR3 consists of 17 residues. This chain's CDR3 is CASSTRQGASYNSPLHF. DNA for the CDR3: TGTGCCAGCAGTACCAGACAGGGGGCATCCTATAATTCACCCCTCCACTTT.

Here the CDR3 reads CSARAAKNTEAFF. The CDR3 DNA sequence: TGCAGTGCTAGAGCGGCGAAGAACACTGAAGCTTTCTTT. This chain joins TRBV20-1 and TRBJ1-1; D is uncertain. Germline CDR1 reads DFQATT; CDR2 reads SNEGSKA (reference sequence). This CDR3 is 13 amino acids long. Between the trimmed V and J ends, which lost 1 base and 1 base, there was a span of 7 bases.

The V call is TRBV18, the J call TRBJ2-5; 9 bases match TRBD2. The CDR3 runs to 14 residues. The germline V gene has CDR1 KGHSH and CDR2 LQKENI. V was pared by 8 bases and J by 2 bases, with 6 bases of the junction left unmatched. As DNA, the CDR3 is TGTGCCAGCGCCCCTGCGGGGGGGCAAGAGACCCAGTACTTC. Translating gives CASAPAGGQETQYF.

The CDR3 spells CASSPRDYGYTF. The CDR3 region has the DNA TGTGCCAGCAGCCCTCGAGACTATGGCTACACCTTC. The rearrangement uses TRBV7-2 and TRBJ1-2; D ambiguous. This CDR3 region has 12 residues. The ends were cut back, 5 bases at V and 3 bases at J, with 7 bases in the middle. Per germline, CDR1 SGHTA and CDR2 FQGNSA.

The chain uses TRBV29-1 and TRBJ2-5; 15 bases fit TRBD2. The CDR3 is 15 residues long. CDR1 and CDR2 (germline): SQVTM, ANQGSEA. With V trimmed by 7 bases and J by 5 bases, 8 bases remained unmatched. CDR3: CSARGGLAGGETQYF. CDR3 in DNA: TGCAGCGCACGCGGGGGACTAGCGGGGGGTGAGACCCAGTACTTC.

The V call is TRBV15, the J call TRBJ1-5, with D possibly being TRBD1 (5 bases). The CDR3 consists of 15 residues. Trimming pared 5 bases from V and 3 bases from J, leaving 14 bases between. Germline V gene data show CDR1 as LNHNV and CDR2 as YYDKDF (reference sequence). In DNA form, the CDR3 reads TGTGCCACCAGCTGGAGCGACAGCGACAATCAGCCCCAGCATTTT. Residues: CATSWSDSDNQPQHF. The full variable domain, rest sourced from reference TRBV15 and TRBJ1-5, is DAMVIQNPRYQVTQFGKPVTLSCSQTLNHNVMYWYQQKSSQAPKLLFHYYDKDFNNEADTPDNFQSRRPNTSFCFLDIRSPGLGDTAMYLCATSWSDSDNQPQHFGDGTRLSIL.

The J gene is TRBJ1-4, the V gene TRBV28; D ambiguous. V dropped 3 bases and J dropped 4 bases, with 15 bases sitting between them. Germline V gene data show CDR1 as MDHEN and CDR2 as SYDVKM. This CDR3 contains 16 residues. The CDR3: CASSLVSGKFNEKLFF. The DNA of the CDR3 is TGTGCCAGCAGTTTGGTTTCGGGGAAGTTTAATGAAAAACTGTTTTTT.

This clonotype appeared a few times. The chain recombines TRBV20-1 with TRBJ2-7; TRBD1 matches at 11 bases. Trimming took 3 bases from V and 2 from J; bases not matched to a gene: 3. Germline CDR1 DFQATT, CDR2 SNEGSKA (reference sequence). CDR3 length: 14 amino acids. The CDR3 sequence: CSASRTGGTYEQYF. CDR3 sequence (DNA): TGCAGTGCTAGCCGGACAGGGGGCACCTACGAGCAGTACTTC.

This chain joins TRBV24-1 and TRBJ2-2, with no clear D. Trimming shortened V by 3 bases and J by 3 bases, and 13 bases separated the two germline ends. Germline lookup yields CDR1 KGHDR and CDR2 SFDVKD. The CDR3 extends over 16 amino acids. CDR3 loop: CATSDPGPHDTGELFF. CDR3 nucleotides: TGTGCCACCAGTGATCCCGGGCCCCACGACACCGGGGAGCTGTTTTTT.

This clonotype appeared a few times. The V gene is TRBV7-9, the J gene TRBJ1-1; TRBD1 might be the D (6 bases). This CDR3 contains 11 residues. V lost 5 bases and J 8 bases, leaving 9 bases between the germline ends. Germline CDR1 and CDR2: SEHNR and FQNEAQ (reference sequence). CDR3 nucleotides: TGTGCCAGCAGCAGAGACAGGGAAGCTTTCTTT. Translation gives CASSRDREAFF.

The rearrangement joins TRBV18 to TRBJ2-3; D is undetermined. V was cut by 2 bases and J by 2 bases, with 8 bases left in between. Germline CDR1 and CDR2: KGHSH and LQKENI. The CDR3 has 14 residues. In nucleotides, the CDR3 is TGTGCCAGCTCACCAAGTTCCCACACAGATACGCAGTATTTT. This gives the protein CASSPSSHTDTQYF.

The V gene is TRBV6-1, the J gene TRBJ2-5, with a weak D call TRBD1 (6 bases). The CDR3 is 15 amino acids. V was cut by 6 bases and J by 7 bases, with 21 bases left in between. The germline gives CDR1 MNHNS, CDR2 SASEGT. The CDR3 loop is CASRPRGHAVGTQYF. The CDR3 region has the DNA TGTGCCAGCAGACCAAGGGGACACGCCGTGGGGACCCAGTACTTC.

The rearrangement links TRBV6-1 to TRBJ2-2, with TRBD2 identical over 11 bases. Germline trimming cut 2 bases from V and 5 bases from J; bases unmatched to any gene: 4. This CDR3 contains 16 residues. Germline V lookup: CDR1 MNHNS, CDR2 SASEGT. The CDR3 DNA reads as TGTGCCAGCAGTGAACGACTAGCGGGGCGGACCGGGGAGCTGTTTTTT. This translates into CASSERLAGRTGELFF.

This clonotype was detected only a few times. The chain has TRBV7-2 and TRBJ2-7; D is unclear. The germline V gene encodes CDR1 SGHTA and CDR2 FQGNSA. CDR3 length: 11 amino acids. Trimming left V 2 bases short and J 5 bases short, with 4 bases between. The CDR3 sequence: CASSLNDEQYF. The CDR3 DNA is TGTGCCAGCAGCTTAAATGACGAGCAGTACTTC.

Only a few counts were recorded for this clonotype. The chain employs TRBV19 and TRBJ1-4; D is unclear. V was pared by 6 bases and J by 0 bases, with 5 bases between. The germline CDR1 and CDR2 sequences are LNHDA and SQIVND (reference sequence). The CDR3 runs 13 residues. CDR3 amino acids: CASSGSTNEKLFF. In DNA, the CDR3 is TGTGCCAGTAGCGGTTCAACTAATGAAAAACTGTTTTTT.

This clonotype has a handful of counts. V and J are TRBV27 and TRBJ2-2; 7 bases are shared with TRBD1. This CDR3 is 14 amino acids long. Per the germline V gene, CDR1 is MNHEY and CDR2 is SMNVEV (reference sequence). Unmatched junction bases numbered 6, after V lost 5 bases and J lost 6 bases. The CDR3 is CASSLRQGSGELFF. The CDR3 region has the DNA TGTGCCAGCAGTCTGAGACAGGGATCCGGGGAGCTGTTTTTT.

This chain links TRBV4-3 with TRBJ1-5; D is uncertain. Per the germline V gene, CDR1 is LGHNA and CDR2 is YSLEER. The CDR3 length is 17 residues. V lost 0 bases and J 4 bases, leaving 16 bases between the germline ends. CDR3 sequence (DNA): TGCGCCAGCAGCCAAGAACCTCTCGCCCGGGCTAATCAGCCCCAGCATTTT. This gives the protein CASSQEPLARANQPQHF.

This clonotype has just a few counts. This chain connects TRBV11-3 to TRBJ2-5; D could derive from TRBD1 or TRBD2 (5 bases each). The CDR3 runs to 14 residues. Germline V gene lookup returns CDR1 SGHNT and CDR2 YENEEA. The ends were cut back, 4 bases at V and 5 bases at J, with 14 bases in the middle. CDR3 in DNA: TGTGCCAGCAGCTCCCTTGGGACGGTGGAGACCCAGTACTTC. Translating gives CASSSLGTVETQYF.

J is TRBJ2-1 and V is TRBV7-9; no clear D gene. This CDR3 has 16 amino acids. Germline V gene sequence: CDR1 SEHNR, CDR2 FQNEAQ (reference sequence). Trimming took off 6 bases at V and 7 bases at J, with 22 bases between the two ends. CDR3 sequence: CASSNDRTVGMNEQFF. As DNA, the CDR3 is TGTGCCAGCAGTAACGACCGCACCGTGGGTATGAATGAGCAGTTCTTC.